Below are 27 T cell receptor beta chains sequenced from a single sample in a study of shared clonotypes between healthy human individuals. Measured with immunoSEQ multiplex PCR; TCRdb has only the in-frame clones, and not every one. The table lists around 2,000,000 clones, approximately 95% of them singletons. Naive CD8 cells comprised CD45RO-negative, CCR7-positively selected cells, excluding terminally differentiated effector memory CD45RA+ cells. Material: naive CD8+ T cells sorted from blood. The receptors come from a man aged 18-30 years in good health.

The chain couples TRBV29-1 to TRBJ1-2; weak D call: TRBD1 (5 bases). The CDR3 length is 10 residues. The V gene lost 7 bases and the J gene lost 3 bases, with 6 bases spanning the gap. Germline CDR1 and CDR2: SQVTM and ANQGSEA. CDR3 sequence (DNA): TGCAGCGGGGGGGACTATGGCTACACCTTC. It encodes CSGGDYGYTF.

This chain links TRBV5-3 with TRBJ1-5, with D possibly TRBD1 on 6 matching bases. TRBV5-3 is reported as an ORF; its role is uncertain. The CDR3 extends over 14 amino acids. The V gene lost 5 bases and the J gene lost 3 bases, with 12 bases spanning the gap. The CDR3 DNA sequence: TGTGCCAGAAGGCCCGGACAGCCCAATCAGCCCCAGCATTTT. Protein product: CARRPGQPNQPQHF.

This clone was found once. The J gene is TRBJ1-5, the V gene TRBV27; 7 nucleotides match TRBD1. Germline CDR1 MNHEY, CDR2 SMNVEV (reference sequence). The CDR3 consists of 15 residues. With V trimmed by 2 bases and J by 0 bases, 1 base remained unmatched. The CDR3 nucleotides read TGTGCCAGCAGTTTAGACAGGGTTAGCAATCAGCCCCAGCATTTT. This codes for CASSLDRVSNQPQHF.

This chain uses TRBV7-9 with TRBJ2-7, with a tentative D call TRBD1 (6 bases). Trimming took 5 bases from V and 5 from J, leaving 28 bases between them. Germline V gives CDR1 SEHNR, CDR2 FQNEAQ (reference sequence). The CDR3 sequence is 18 residues long. The CDR3 loop reads CASSPNKKQGWKENEQYF. The CDR3 DNA sequence: TGTGCCAGCAGCCCAAACAAAAAACAGGGTTGGAAGGAAAACGAGCAGTACTTC.

V usage is TRBV2 and J usage is TRBJ2-2; no clear D. The ends were cut back, 5 bases at V and 0 bases at J, with 10 bases in the middle. CDR3 length: 15 residues. Germline values: CDR1 SNHLY, CDR2 FYNNEI. CDR3 region: CASSFYSPNTGELFF. The CDR3 DNA reads as TGTGCCAGCAGTTTTTATTCCCCGAACACCGGGGAGCTGTTTTTT. The full variable domain, completed using reference TRBV2 and TRBJ2-2, is EPEVTQTPSHQVTQMGQEVILRCVPISNHLYFYWYRQILGQKVEFLVSFYNNEISEKSEIFDDQFSVERPDGSNFTLKIRSTKLEDSAMYFCASSFYSPNTGELFFGEGSRLTVL.

The genes are TRBV6-5 and TRBJ2-3, with TRBD1 matching 8 bases. Germline loops: CDR1 MNHEY, CDR2 SVGAGI. The CDR3 loop spans 15 amino acids. J lost 1 base, V lost 5 bases, and 5 bases had no gene match. DNA for the CDR3: TGTGCCAGCAGTCAGTTCAGGGGGCGCACAGATACGCAGTATTTT. This encodes CASSQFRGRTDTQYF.

The chain links TRBV7-8 to TRBJ1-1; maybe TRBD1 (5 bases). This CDR3 is 14 amino acids long. Trimming took off 4 bases at V and 2 bases at J, with 11 bases between the two ends. From germline, CDR1 is SGHVS and CDR2 FQNEAQ. This CDR3 is CASSWVTGNTEAFF. As DNA, the CDR3 is TGTGCCAGCAGCTGGGTTACAGGAAACACTGAAGCTTTCTTT. Combining the CDR3 with reference TRBV7-8 and TRBJ1-1 gives the whole variable domain GAGVSQSPRYKVAKRGQDVALRCDPISGHVSLFWYQQALGQGPEFLTYFQNEAQLDKSGLPSDRFFAERPEGSVSTLKIQRTQQEDSAVYLCASSWVTGNTEAFFGQGTRLTVV.

J is TRBJ2-1 and V is TRBV7-3, with 11 nucleotides matching TRBD2. CDR1 and CDR2 from the germline V gene are SGHTA and FQGTGA. The CDR3 contains 17 residues. The junction had 7 bases not matched to a gene; V was cut back by 2 bases and J by 4 bases. The CDR3 protein is CASSLGTSGAVYNEQFF. CDR3 bases: TGTGCCAGCAGCTTAGGGACTAGCGGAGCAGTATACAATGAGCAGTTCTTC.

J is TRBJ1-6 and V is TRBV29-1, with D perhaps matching TRBD1 (5 bases). This CDR3 is 13 amino acids long. Per germline, CDR1 SQVTM and CDR2 ANQGSEA. V was cut by 6 bases and J by 5 bases, with 11 bases left in between. The CDR3 protein is CSVCTGDNSPLHF. CDR3 nucleotide sequence: TGCAGCGTCTGTACAGGAGATAATTCACCCCTCCACTTT.

The chain uses TRBV5-4 and TRBJ1-2; maybe TRBD1 (5 bases). Trimming stripped 6 bases from V and 7 bases from J, with 19 bases between. The CDR3 contains 14 residues. Germline-derived CDR1 and CDR2 are SGHNT and YYREEE (reference sequence). CDR3 residues: CASTEGSASGGYTF. The CDR3 bases are TGTGCCAGCACGGAGGGGTCTGCTAGTGGTGGCTACACCTTC.

V and J are TRBV20-1 and TRBJ1-5; D is unclear. Germline lookup yields CDR1 DFQATT and CDR2 SNEGSKA (reference sequence). CDR3 size: 11 residues. Trimming removed 5 bases from V and 9 bases from J, with 11 bases in between. The CDR3 sequence: CSALYRGPQHF. The CDR3 DNA is TGCAGTGCTCTCTACCGGGGGCCCCAGCATTTT.

This sequence joins TRBV28 and TRBJ1-1, with D tentatively TRBD1 (5 bases). The germline V and J ends were trimmed by 3 bases and 0 bases, with 11 bases remaining between them. Germline values: CDR1 MDHEN, CDR2 SYDVKM. The CDR3 consists of 15 residues. The CDR3 sequence: CASSLAGTMNTEAFF. As DNA, the CDR3 is TGTGCCAGCAGTTTGGCAGGGACGATGAACACTGAAGCTTTCTTT.

The chain couples TRBV27 to TRBJ2-7, with TRBD1 as a possible D gene (6 bases). Trimming removed 3 bases from V and 6 bases from J, with 15 bases in between. The CDR3 sequence is 14 residues long. CDR1 and CDR2 from the germline V gene are MNHEY and SMNVEV (reference sequence). The CDR3 region is CASSFLSGEGEQYF. The DNA of the CDR3 is TGTGCCAGCAGTTTTCTCTCAGGGGAAGGCGAGCAGTACTTC.

V usage is TRBV30 and J usage is TRBJ1-1, with a possible D match to TRBD1 (6 bases). Trimming pared 0 bases from V and 5 bases from J, leaving 10 bases between. This CDR3 has 13 amino acids. Germline values: CDR1 GTSNPN, CDR2 SVGIG (reference sequence). The CDR3 here is CAWSVAGETEAFF. DNA for the CDR3: TGTGCCTGGAGTGTAGCAGGGGAGACTGAAGCTTTCTTT. Complete variable domain (other parts from reference TRBV30 and TRBJ1-1): SQTIHQWPATLVQPVGSPLSLECTVEGTSNPNLYWYRQAAGRGLQLLFYSVGIGQISSEVPQNLSASRPQDRQFILSSKKLLLSDSGFYLCAWSVAGETEAFFGQGTRLTVV.

V is TRBV7-9 and J is TRBJ1-2; a weak D match, TRBD1 (6 bases). Trimming took off 1 base at V and 4 bases at J, with 7 bases between the two ends. Germline V lookup: CDR1 SEHNR, CDR2 FQNEAQ (reference sequence). CDR3 length: 13 amino acids. The CDR3 DNA sequence: TGTGCCAGCAGCTTAGACAGGGTCTATGGCTACACCTTC. This codes for CASSLDRVYGYTF.

The rearrangement links TRBV9 to TRBJ2-2, with 8 positions matching TRBD2. V lost 0 bases to trimming and J lost 4 bases; unmatched junction nucleotides: 5. Germline V gene data show CDR1 as SGDLS and CDR2 as YYNGEE. The CDR3 has 16 residues. DNA of the CDR3: TGTGCCAGCAGCGTAGGAGCGGGAGAGGCCACCGGGGAGCTGTTTTTT. Residues: CASSVGAGEATGELFF.

V and J are TRBV11-3 and TRBJ2-7; TRBD2 matches at 9 bases. The CDR3 covers 15 residues. Germline V gene data show CDR1 as SGHNT and CDR2 as YENEEA. V was clipped by 7 bases and J by 3 bases; unmatched bases: 10. The CDR3 loop reads CASTVRGAGGYEQYF. The DNA of the CDR3 is TGTGCCAGCACCGTCCGAGGAGCGGGAGGCTACGAGCAGTACTTC.

Of note for this clone: The same CDR3 arises from other DNA sequences in this sample as well. CDR3 residues: CAWSVGVGAYEQYF. In DNA, the CDR3 is TGTGCCTGGAGTGTGGGGGTGGGAGCCTACGAGCAGTACTTC. The chain has TRBV30 and TRBJ2-7, with D perhaps given as TRBD1 or TRBD2 (5 bases each). CDR1 is GTSNPN and CDR2 is SVGIG in the germline V gene (reference sequence). This CDR3 region has 14 residues. The ends were cut back, 0 bases at V and 2 bases at J, with 11 bases in the middle.

This rearrangement joins TRBV2 to TRBJ2-3; TRBD1 matches at 7 bases. J was trimmed by 4 bases and V by 4 bases; bases with no gene match: 8. There are 15 residues in the CDR3. The V gene's germline CDR1 is SNHLY and CDR2 FYNNEI. CDR3: CASSGTGTGADTQYF. Here the CDR3 DNA reads TGTGCCAGCAGTGGGACAGGCACGGGTGCAGATACGCAGTATTTT.

To note about this clone: The same CDR3 arises from other DNA sequences in this sample as well. This sequence joins TRBV19 and TRBJ2-7; no clear D gene. The CDR3 has 13 amino acids. The V and J ends lost 4 bases and 0 bases respectively, with 7 bases between them. Germline V gene lookup returns CDR1 LNHDA and CDR2 SQIVND (reference sequence). CDR3 protein: CASSSGFSYEQYF. The CDR3 DNA follows: TGTGCCAGTAGTAGCGGATTCTCCTACGAGCAGTACTTC.

The genes are TRBV9 and TRBJ2-5; 9 bases match TRBD1. The CDR3 contains 14 residues. The germline gives CDR1 SGDLS, CDR2 YYNGEE. Trimming removed 3 bases from V and 5 bases from J; junction bases left unmatched: 5. This CDR3 reads CASSEGTGWETQYF. As DNA, the CDR3 is TGTGCCAGCAGCGAGGGGACAGGGTGGGAGACCCAGTACTTC.

The chain is built from TRBV4-3 and TRBJ1-3; the match to TRBD1 covers 9 bases. The V segment lost 4 bases and the J segment 0 bases; nucleotides outside the gene matches: 1. This CDR3 has 15 residues. The germline V gene encodes CDR1 LGHNA and CDR2 YSLEER. CDR3 bases: TGCGCCAGCAGCCCACAGGGGGCCTCTGGAAACACCATATATTTT. It encodes CASSPQGASGNTIYF.

The chain employs TRBV2 and TRBJ2-5; D ambiguous. The DNA end favors TRBJ2-7, so the J call may be wrong. The CDR3 totals 12 residues. Germline CDR1 and CDR2: SNHLY and FYNNEI. This CDR3 is CASGDLSYEQYF. Written as DNA, the CDR3 is TGTGCCAGCGGCGACCTTTCCTACGAGCAGTACTTC.

The chain is built from TRBV7-6 and TRBJ2-5; D may match TRBD1 or TRBD2 (6 bases each). Trimming cost V 1 base and J 3 bases, with 9 bases left between them. This CDR3 region has 14 residues. Germline V gives CDR1 SGHVS, CDR2 FNYEAQ. In DNA form, the CDR3 reads TGTGCCAGCAGCTTAGTTAGGGGGGAAGAGACCCAGTACTTC. Residues: CASSLVRGEETQYF.

The J gene is TRBJ1-1, the V gene TRBV19; a weak D match, TRBD1 (6 bases). There are 13 residues in the CDR3. The V end lost 0 bases, the J end lost 6 bases, and 8 bases lay between the germline ends. Germline assignment: CDR1 LNHDA and CDR2 SQIVND (reference sequence). In nucleotides, the CDR3 is TGTGCCAGTAGTATAGATACAGGGTCTGAAGCTTTCTTT. As protein: CASSIDTGSEAFF. Using reference TRBV19 and TRBJ1-1 for the parts outside the CDR3, the full variable domain is DGGITQSPKYLFRKEGQNVTLSCEQNLNHDAMYWYRQDPGQGLRLIYYSQIVNDFQKGDIAEGYSVSREKKESFPLTVTSAQKNPTAFYLCASSIDTGSEAFFGQGTRLTVV.

To note about this clone: The same CDR3 is also encoded by other DNA sequences in this sample. The genes are TRBV19 and TRBJ2-2, with D unclear. Between the trimmed V and J ends, which lost 5 bases and 2 bases, there was a span of 6 bases. Looked up from germline, CDR1 is LNHDA and CDR2 is SQIVND (reference sequence). CDR3 length equals 13 residues. CDR3 sequence: CASSLINTGELFF. In nucleotides, the CDR3 is TGTGCCAGTAGTCTTATAAACACCGGGGAGCTGTTTTTT.

This rearrangement joins TRBV25-1 to TRBJ2-7, with 7 bases matching TRBD1. The germline gives CDR1 MGHDK, CDR2 SYGVNS. The CDR3 runs 13 residues. V shed 4 bases and J 4 bases; nucleotides not matched to a gene: 4. Written as DNA, the CDR3 is TGTGCCAGCAGTGCCAGGACAGGTTACGAGCAGTACTTC. Protein: CASSARTGYEQYF.